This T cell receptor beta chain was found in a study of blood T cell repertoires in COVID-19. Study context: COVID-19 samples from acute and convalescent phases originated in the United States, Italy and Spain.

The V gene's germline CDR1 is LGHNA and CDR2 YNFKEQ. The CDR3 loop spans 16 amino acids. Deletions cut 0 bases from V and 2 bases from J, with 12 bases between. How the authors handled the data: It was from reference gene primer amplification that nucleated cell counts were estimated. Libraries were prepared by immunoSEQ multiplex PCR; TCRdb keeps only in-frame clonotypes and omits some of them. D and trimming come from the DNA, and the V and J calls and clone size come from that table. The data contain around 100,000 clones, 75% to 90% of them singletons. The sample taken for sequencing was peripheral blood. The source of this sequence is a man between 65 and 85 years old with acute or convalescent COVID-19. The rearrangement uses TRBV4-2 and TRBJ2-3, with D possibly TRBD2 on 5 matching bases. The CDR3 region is CASSQDGRPNTDTQYF. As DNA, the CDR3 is TGTGCCAGCAGCCAAGATGGGAGACCCAACACAGATACGCAGTATTTT.